A selection of T cell receptor beta chains follows, all from one sample in a study of graft-versus-host responses after intestinal transplantation. The table came from immunoSEQ multiplex PCR; TCRdb's copy has only in-frame clones and leaves some out. The data show around 16,000 clones, roughly 80% seen once. Sequences were derived from ileum tissue, sampled about 600 days after intestinal transplantation. Receptors originate from a human patient who received an intestinal transplant, so some T cells may come from the graft donor. The CDR3 runs from the conserved cysteine through the conserved F or W. Fields, in order: J gene, clone size, D gene, V gene, CDR3 DNA, CDR3 protein. D genes are given only for firm matches. Rows may omit the clone size; those that give it use once, few, many or a size class.

J: TRBJ2-3; size: .; D: .; V: TRBV4-2; DNA: TGTGCCAGCAGCCAAGAGTGGCCGGGTACAGATACGCAGTATTTT; CDR3: CASSQEWPGTDTQYF
J: TRBJ2-7; size: .; D: .; V: TRBV12-5; DNA: TGTGCTAGTGGACCGGACACAAACTACGAGCAGTACTTC; CDR3: CASGPDTNYEQYF
J: TRBJ1-1; size: .; D: .; V: TRBV6-5; DNA: TGTGCCAGCCAGCTCGCGATTAACACTGAAGCTTTCTTT; CDR3: CASQLAINTEAFF
J: TRBJ1-3; size: .; D: .; V: TRBV5-1; DNA: TGCGCCAGCAGCTTGCTTGGGGAGAATTACTCTGGAAACACCATATATTTT; CDR3: CASSLLGENYSGNTIYF
J: TRBJ2-5; size: .; D: .; V: TRBV7-6; DNA: TGTGCCAGCAGCCCCCCGAAAGTACGGGGGCGGGATGAGACCCAGTACTTC; CDR3: CASSPPKVRGRDETQYF
J: TRBJ2-3; size: .; D: .; V: TRBV5-4; DNA: TGTGCCAGCAGCCCGGGCGGGCCCTGGGGGAGCACAGATACGCAGTATTTT; CDR3: CASSPGGPWGSTDTQYF
J: TRBJ1-1; size: .; D: .; V: TRBV29-1; DNA: TGCAGCGCTCAAGGGGGATGGACTGAAGCTTTCTTT; CDR3: CSAQGGWTEAFF
J: TRBJ1-2; size: .; D: .; V: TRBV5-4; DNA: TGTGCCAACAGCTTGGCAAGAGAGACCTATGGCTACACCTTC; CDR3: CANSLARETYGYTF
J: TRBJ2-1; size: .; D: TRBD1; V: TRBV7-3; DNA: TGTGCCAGCCGCTCCGAGGGGGCTGAGCAGTTCTTC; CDR3: CASRSEGAEQFF
J: TRBJ1-2; size: .; D: TRBD1; V: TRBV18; DNA: TGTGCCAGCTCACCCGGACAGGGGACGGGCTACACCTTC; CDR3: CASSPGQGTGYTF
J: TRBJ2-7; size: .; D: .; V: TRBV4-1; DNA: TGCGCCAGCAGCCGCGGGTTTGGAGACAGGATTACCTACGAGCAGTACTTC; CDR3: CASSRGFGDRITYEQYF
J: TRBJ2-7; size: .; D: .; V: TRBV10-3; DNA: TGTGCCATCAGTGAAAGGGAAAGCTACGAGCAGTACTTC; CDR3: CAISERESYEQYF
J: TRBJ2-4; size: .; D: .; V: TRBV10-2; DNA: TGCGCCAGCAGTGAGACGGGGGCCGGGGTGGCCAAAAACATTCAGTACTTC; CDR3: CASSETGAGVAKNIQYF
J: TRBJ2-3; size: .; D: TRBD2; V: TRBV6-1; DNA: TGTGCCAGCTCCCCAGCGGGGGGGACGGATACGCAGTATTTT; CDR3: CASSPAGGTDTQYF
J: TRBJ1-1; size: .; D: .; V: TRBV5-1; DNA: TGCGCCAGCCGTCTTCGGGACACTGAAGCTTTCTTT; CDR3: CASRLRDTEAFF
J: TRBJ2-5; size: .; D: .; V: TRBV18; DNA: TGTGCCAGCACACCTTCAGGACTGGAGGAGCAGTACTTC; CDR3: CASTPSGLEEQYF
J: TRBJ1-2; size: .; D: .; V: TRBV29-1; DNA: TGCAGCGTTGGGACCGTAATTTATGGCTACACCTTC; CDR3: CSVGTVIYGYTF
J: TRBJ1-1; size: .; D: TRBD1; V: TRBV30; DNA: TGTGCCTGGAGTACCTCAGGGGGGTTATCTTTCTTT; CDR3: CAWSTSGGLSFF
J: TRBJ1-3; size: .; D: .; V: TRBV27; DNA: TGTGCCAGCAGAAAGGGGACTAACTCTGGAAACACCATATATTTT; CDR3: CASRKGTNSGNTIYF
J: TRBJ1-2; size: .; D: .; V: TRBV6-5; DNA: TGTGCCAGCAGTGCCGGGCACCGGAATTACTATGGCTACACCTTC; CDR3: CASSAGHRNYYGYTF
J: TRBJ2-7; size: few; D: TRBD1; V: TRBV6-1; DNA: TGTGCCAGCAGTCAACCCGGGACAGGGGACTACGAGCAGTACTTC; CDR3: CASSQPGTGDYEQYF
J: TRBJ1-2; size: once; D: TRBD1; V: TRBV18; DNA: TGTGCCAGCTCACCGGACAGGATCTATGGCTACACCTTC; CDR3: CASSPDRIYGYTF
J: TRBJ2-5; size: few; D: TRBD1; V: TRBV10-3; DNA: TGTGCCATCAGGGACAGGGTGGGGGAGACCCAGTACTTC; CDR3: CAIRDRVGETQYF
J: TRBJ2-5; size: once; D: TRBD2; V: TRBV6-5; DNA: TGTGCCAGCAGCCGAACTAGCGGGGGGGTTGCGACCCAGTACTTC; CDR3: CASSRTSGGVATQYF
J: TRBJ2-7; size: .; D: TRBD2; V: TRBV6-5; DNA: TGTGCCAGCAGTAAACTAGCGGGGGGCTACGAGCAGTACTTC; CDR3: CASSKLAGGYEQYF
J: TRBJ2-1; size: .; D: .; V: TRBV21-1; DNA: TGTGCCAGCAGCAAAGCGGGCCGACCCTACAATGAGCAGTTCTTC; CDR3: CASSKAGRPYNEQFF
J: TRBJ1-1; size: .; D: .; V: TRBV5-6; DNA: TGTGCCAGCACCCGTGGGGTAGGACAGTTCACTGAAGCTTTCTTT; CDR3: CASTRGVGQFTEAFF
J: TRBJ2-2; size: .; D: .; V: TRBV6-5; DNA: TGTGCCAGCAGTACAAGGGACGGGTTCACCGGGGAGCTGTTTTTT; CDR3: CASSTRDGFTGELFF
J: TRBJ2-2; size: .; D: .; V: TRBV14; DNA: TGTGCCAGCAGCCAATGGGGTTCGGCGATCGACACCGGGGAGCTGTTTTTT; CDR3: CASSQWGSAIDTGELFF
J: TRBJ2-3; size: .; D: .; V: TRBV19; DNA: TGTGCCAGTAGCCCGGGACCCACGCAGTATTTT; CDR3: CASSPGPTQYF
J: TRBJ2-2; size: once; D: TRBD1; V: TRBV4-1; DNA: TGCGCCAGCAGCCAAGGACAGGGGTCGGACGGGGAGCTGTTTTTT; CDR3: CASSQGQGSDGELFF
J: TRBJ1-1; size: .; D: .; V: TRBV9; DNA: TGTGCCAGCAGCCCGGAAATAATGAACACTGAAGCTTTCTTT; CDR3: CASSPEIMNTEAFF
J: TRBJ1-2; size: few; D: TRBD1; V: TRBV6-1; DNA: TGTGCCAGCAGTGAATATGGGCTGGTGGGACAGGGGTCTAACTATGGCTACACCTTC; CDR3: CASSEYGLVGQGSNYGYTF
J: TRBJ2-1; size: .; D: TRBD1; V: TRBV18; DNA: TGTGCCAGCTCACCTCGGACAGGGGCCAACAATGAGCAGTTCTTC; CDR3: CASSPRTGANNEQFF
J: TRBJ2-2; size: .; D: .; V: TRBV29-1; DNA: TGCAGCGTTGAGGACGCTGGGACACCCCATGCGAACACCGGGGAGCTGTTTTTT; CDR3: CSVEDAGTPHANTGELFF
J: TRBJ1-1; size: .; D: TRBD1; V: TRBV5-1; DNA: TGCGCCAGCAGCTCGGGACAGCCGAACACTGAAGCTTTCTTT; CDR3: CASSSGQPNTEAFF
J: TRBJ2-1; size: few; D: TRBD1; V: TRBV6-5; DNA: TGTGCCAGCAGTAGGGACAGGGGCCACAATGAGCAGTTCTTC; CDR3: CASSRDRGHNEQFF
J: TRBJ2-2; size: .; D: .; V: TRBV5-1; DNA: TGCGCCAGCAGCGTTCGGACAGAGCAAAATCTTTGGAACACCGGGGAGCTGTTTTTT; CDR3: CASSVRTEQNLWNTGELFF
J: TRBJ1-2; size: .; D: .; V: TRBV6-5; DNA: TGTGCCAGCAGTCTGGGAGGGGGTCTTTCTAGTGGCTACACCTTC; CDR3: CASSLGGGLSSGYTF
J: TRBJ1-2; size: .; D: .; V: TRBV6-1; DNA: TGTGCCAGCACAGGGATTAGTGTGTTCTATGGCTACACCTTC; CDR3: CASTGISVFYGYTF
J: TRBJ1-4; size: .; D: .; V: TRBV12-5; DNA: TGTGCTAGTGGTCCCCGTGGCGCAAATGAAAAACTGTTTTTT; CDR3: CASGPRGANEKLFF
J: TRBJ1-1; size: .; D: TRBD1; V: TRBV27; DNA: TGTGCCAGCAGTCTCGGGACAGGGGGCCCCCGGAACACTGAAGCTTTCTTT; CDR3: CASSLGTGGPRNTEAFF
J: TRBJ1-1; size: .; D: .; V: TRBV4-1; DNA: TGCGCCAGCAGCCCGATATCCCGAAATATGAACACTGAAGCTTTCTTT; CDR3: CASSPISRNMNTEAFF
J: TRBJ1-6; size: .; D: .; V: TRBV5-1; DNA: TGCGCCAGCAGCTTGGGAGGTGGCAACCAGGGGAATTCACCCCTCCACTTT; CDR3: CASSLGGGNQGNSPLHF